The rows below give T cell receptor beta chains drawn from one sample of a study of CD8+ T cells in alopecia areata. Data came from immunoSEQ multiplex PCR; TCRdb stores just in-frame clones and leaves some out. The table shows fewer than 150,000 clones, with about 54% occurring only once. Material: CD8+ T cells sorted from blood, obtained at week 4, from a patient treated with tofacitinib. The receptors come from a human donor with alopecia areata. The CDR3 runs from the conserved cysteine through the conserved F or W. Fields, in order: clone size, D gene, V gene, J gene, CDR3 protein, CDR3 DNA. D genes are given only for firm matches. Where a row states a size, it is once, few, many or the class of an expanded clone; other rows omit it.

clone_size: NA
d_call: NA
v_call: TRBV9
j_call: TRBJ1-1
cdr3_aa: CASSASVDTEAFF
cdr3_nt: TGTGCCAGCAGCGCCAGCGTTGACACTGAAGCTTTCTTT

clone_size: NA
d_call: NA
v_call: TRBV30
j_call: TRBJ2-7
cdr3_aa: CAWSVGPGHNSYEQYF
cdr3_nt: TGTGCCTGGAGTGTAGGTCCGGGACACAATTCCTACGAGCAGTACTTC

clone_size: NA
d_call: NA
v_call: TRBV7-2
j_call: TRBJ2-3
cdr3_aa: CASSMDTQYF
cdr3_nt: TGTGCCAGCAGCATGGATACGCAGTATTTT

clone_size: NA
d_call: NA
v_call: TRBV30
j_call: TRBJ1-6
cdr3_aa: CAWNRDVAYNSPLHF
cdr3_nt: TGTGCCTGGAACCGGGACGTGGCCTATAATTCACCCCTCCACTTT

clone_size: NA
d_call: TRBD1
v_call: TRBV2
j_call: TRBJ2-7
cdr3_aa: CASTGTALGEQYF
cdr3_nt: TGTGCCAGCACCGGGACAGCTCTCGGGGAGCAGTACTTC

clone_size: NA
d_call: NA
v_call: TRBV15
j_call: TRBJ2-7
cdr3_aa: CAVGTSVYEQYF
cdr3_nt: TGTGCCGTCGGGACCTCTGTCTACGAGCAGTACTTC

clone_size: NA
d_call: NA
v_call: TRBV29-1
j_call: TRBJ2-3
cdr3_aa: CSVEGHESSTDTQYF
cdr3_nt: TGCAGCGTTGAAGGGCACGAGAGTAGCACAGATACGCAGTATTTT

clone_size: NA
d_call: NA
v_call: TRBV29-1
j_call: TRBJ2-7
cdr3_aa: CSVAADSSYEQYF
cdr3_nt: TGCAGCGTTGCGGCGGACAGCTCCTACGAGCAGTACTTC

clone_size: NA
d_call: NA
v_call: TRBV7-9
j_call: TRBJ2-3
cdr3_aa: CAGSGDSYTDTQYF
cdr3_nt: TGTGCCGGCAGCGGGGACAGCTACACAGATACGCAGTATTTT

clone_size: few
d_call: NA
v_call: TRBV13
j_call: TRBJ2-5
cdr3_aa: CASSFAGSGETQYF
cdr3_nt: TGTGCCAGCAGCTTCGCGGGGTCTGGAGAGACCCAGTACTTC

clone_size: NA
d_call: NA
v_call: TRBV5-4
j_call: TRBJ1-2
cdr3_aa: CASSSRDIRLGGYTF
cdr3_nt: TGTGCCAGCAGCTCCAGGGACATCCGGCTAGGGGGCTACACCTTC

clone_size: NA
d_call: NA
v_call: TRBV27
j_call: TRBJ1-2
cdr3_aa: CASSTSPWTEGRSYGYTF
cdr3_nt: NA

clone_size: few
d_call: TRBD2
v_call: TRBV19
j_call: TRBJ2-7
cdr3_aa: CASSMKVAGANAYEQYF
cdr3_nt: TGTGCCAGTAGTATGAAGGTAGCGGGGGCGAACGCCTACGAGCAGTACTTC

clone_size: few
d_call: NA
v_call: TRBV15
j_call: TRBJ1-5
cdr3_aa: CATSRADEGNQPQHF
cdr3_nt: TGTGCCACCAGCAGGGCTGACGAGGGCAATCAGCCCCAGCATTTT

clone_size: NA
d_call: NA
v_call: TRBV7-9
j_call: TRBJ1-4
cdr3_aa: CASSFEGFGEEKLFF
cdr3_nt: TGTGCCAGCAGCTTTGAAGGGTTCGGCGAGGAAAAACTGTTTTTT

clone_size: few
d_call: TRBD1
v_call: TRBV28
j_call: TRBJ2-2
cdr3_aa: CASILGQGDTGELFF
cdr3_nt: TGTGCCAGCATTTTAGGACAGGGCGACACCGGGGAGCTGTTTTTT

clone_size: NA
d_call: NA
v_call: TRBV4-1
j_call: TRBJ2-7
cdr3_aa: CASSPQREDEQYF
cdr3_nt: TGCGCCAGCAGCCCACAGAGGGAGGACGAGCAGTACTTC

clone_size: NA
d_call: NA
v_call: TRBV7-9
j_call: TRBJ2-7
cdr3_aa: CASSLDNYEQYF
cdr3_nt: TGTGCCAGCAGCTTAGACAACTACGAGCAGTACTTC

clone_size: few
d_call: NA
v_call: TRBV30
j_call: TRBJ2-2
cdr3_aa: CAWRWLARTGELFF
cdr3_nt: TGTGCCTGGAGATGGCTAGCGCGGACCGGGGAGCTGTTTTTT

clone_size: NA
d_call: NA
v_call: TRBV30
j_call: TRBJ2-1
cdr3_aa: CACSGLTSGNEQFF
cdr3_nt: TGTGCCTGTAGCGGACTCACTTCAGGCAATGAGCAGTTCTTC

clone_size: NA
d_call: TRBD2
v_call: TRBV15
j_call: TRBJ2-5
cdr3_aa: CATSLAGAIIQETQYF
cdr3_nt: TGTGCCACCAGCCTAGCGGGGGCAATCATTCAAGAGACCCAGTACTTC

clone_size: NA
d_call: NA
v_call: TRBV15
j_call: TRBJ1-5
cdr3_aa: CATSRGDNQPQHF
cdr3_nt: TGTGCCACCAGCAGGGGAGACAATCAGCCCCAGCATTTT

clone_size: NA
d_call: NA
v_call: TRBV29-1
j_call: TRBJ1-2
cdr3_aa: CSGGGYYGYTF
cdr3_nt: TGCAGCGGGGGAGGATACTATGGCTACACCTTC

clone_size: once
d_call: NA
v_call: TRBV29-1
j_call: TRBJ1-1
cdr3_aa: CSVDQGSNTEAFF
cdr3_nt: TGCAGCGTGGATCAGGGATCGAACACTGAAGCTTTCTTT

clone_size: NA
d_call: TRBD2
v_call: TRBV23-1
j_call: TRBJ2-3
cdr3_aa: CASGCPGGPRTDTQYF
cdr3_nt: TGCGCCAGCGGATGTCCGGGGGGGCCACGCACAGATACGCAGTATTTT

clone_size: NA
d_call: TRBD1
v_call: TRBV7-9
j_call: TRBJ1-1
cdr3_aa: CASSPRTGTGLEAFF
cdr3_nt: TGTGCCAGCAGCCCCCGCACTGGGACAGGGCTTGAAGCTTTCTTT

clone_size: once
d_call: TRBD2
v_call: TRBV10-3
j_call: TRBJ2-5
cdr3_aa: CAIRTSGGAGTQYF
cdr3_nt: TGTGCCATCCGCACTAGCGGGGGGGCCGGGACCCAGTACTTC

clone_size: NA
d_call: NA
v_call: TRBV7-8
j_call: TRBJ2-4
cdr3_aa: CASSPLMGLAKNIQYF
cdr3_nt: TGTGCCAGCAGCCCGCTCATGGGGTTAGCCAAAAACATTCAGTACTTC

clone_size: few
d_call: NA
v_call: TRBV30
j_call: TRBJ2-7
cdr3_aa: CAWSDRRYEQYF
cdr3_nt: TGTGCCTGGAGTGATCGCCGATACGAGCAGTACTTC

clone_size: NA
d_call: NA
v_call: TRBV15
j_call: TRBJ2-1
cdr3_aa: CATRGREQQFF
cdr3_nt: TGTGCCACCAGGGGCAGGGAGCAGCAGTTCTTC

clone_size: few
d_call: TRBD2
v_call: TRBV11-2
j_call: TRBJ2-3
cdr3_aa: CASSRTSGGASDTQYF
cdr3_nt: TGTGCCAGCAGCCGGACTAGCGGGGGGGCCTCGGATACGCAGTATTTT

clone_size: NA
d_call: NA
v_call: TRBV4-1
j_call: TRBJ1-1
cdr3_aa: CASSQGRNTEAFF
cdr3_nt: TGCGCCAGCAGCCAGGGCAGGAACACTGAAGCTTTCTTT

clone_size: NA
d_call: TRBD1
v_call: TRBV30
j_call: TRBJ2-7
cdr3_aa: CACLGQGKKGYEQYF
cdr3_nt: TGTGCCTGCTTGGGACAGGGAAAAAAAGGCTACGAGCAGTACTTC

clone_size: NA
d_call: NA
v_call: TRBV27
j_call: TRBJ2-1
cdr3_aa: CATSDGSYNEQFF
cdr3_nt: TGTGCCACCTCCGACGGATCCTACAATGAGCAGTTCTTC

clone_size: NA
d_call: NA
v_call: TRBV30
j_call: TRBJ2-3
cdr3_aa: CAWSLVDTQYF
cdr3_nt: TGTGCCTGGAGCCTAGTAGATACGCAGTATTTT

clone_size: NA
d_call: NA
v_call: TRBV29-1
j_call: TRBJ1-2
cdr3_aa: CSVVSSSNYGYTF
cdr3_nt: TGCAGCGTTGTAAGTAGCAGTAACTATGGCTACACCTTC

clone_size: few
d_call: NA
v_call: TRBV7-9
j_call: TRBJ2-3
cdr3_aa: CASSRGNTDTQYF
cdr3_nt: TGTGCCAGCAGCCGGGGTAACACAGATACGCAGTATTTT

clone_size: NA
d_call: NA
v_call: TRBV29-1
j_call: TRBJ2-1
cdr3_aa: CSVDHNEQFF
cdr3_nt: TGCAGCGTTGATCATAATGAGCAGTTCTTC

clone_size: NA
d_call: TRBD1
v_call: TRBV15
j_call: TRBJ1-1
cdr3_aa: CATSRDRGQNTEAFF
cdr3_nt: TGTGCCACCAGCAGGGACAGGGGGCAGAACACTGAAGCTTTCTTT

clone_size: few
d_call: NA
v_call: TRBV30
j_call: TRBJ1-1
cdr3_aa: CAWSAVMNTEAFF
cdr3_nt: TGTGCCTGGAGTGCGGTCATGAACACTGAAGCTTTCTTT

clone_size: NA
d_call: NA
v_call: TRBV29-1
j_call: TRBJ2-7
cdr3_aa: CSVESGESYEQYF
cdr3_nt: TGCAGCGTTGAATCGGGGGAATCCTACGAGCAGTACTTC

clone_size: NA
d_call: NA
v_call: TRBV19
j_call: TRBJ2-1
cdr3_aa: CATTAGSSYNEQFF
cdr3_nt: TGTGCCACGACCGCAGGGAGCTCCTACAATGAGCAGTTCTTC

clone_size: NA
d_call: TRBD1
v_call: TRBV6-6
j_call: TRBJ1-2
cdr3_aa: CASSSRDSYGYTF
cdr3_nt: TGTGCCAGCAGTTCCCGGGACAGCTATGGCTACACCTTC

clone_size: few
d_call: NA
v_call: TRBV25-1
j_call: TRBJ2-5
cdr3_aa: CASSGYRGETQYF
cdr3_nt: TGTGCCAGCAGTGGGTACCGGGGGGAGACCCAGTACTTC

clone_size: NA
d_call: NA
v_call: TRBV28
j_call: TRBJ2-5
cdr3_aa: CASSLNIRTAQETQYF
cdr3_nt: TGTGCCAGCAGCCTTAACATCCGTACTGCACAAGAGACCCAGTACTTC

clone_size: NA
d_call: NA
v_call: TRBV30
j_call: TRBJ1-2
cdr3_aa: CAWSFSSYGYTF
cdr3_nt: TGTGCCTGGAGTTTTAGTTCCTATGGCTACACCTTC

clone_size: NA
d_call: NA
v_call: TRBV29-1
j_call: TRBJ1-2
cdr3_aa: CSAPAGDDYGYTF
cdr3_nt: TGCAGCGCCCCCGCTGGGGACGACTATGGCTACACCTTC

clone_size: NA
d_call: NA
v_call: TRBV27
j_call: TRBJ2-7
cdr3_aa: CASSLSYRGASEQYF
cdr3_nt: TGTGCCAGCAGTTTATCGTACCGCGGGGCCTCCGAGCAGTACTTC

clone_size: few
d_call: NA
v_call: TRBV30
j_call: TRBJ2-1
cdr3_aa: CAWSPGAYNEQFF
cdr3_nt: TGTGCCTGGAGTCCCGGGGCCTACAATGAGCAGTTCTTC

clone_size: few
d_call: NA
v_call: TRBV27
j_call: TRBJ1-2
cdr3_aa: CASSLAAANYGYTF
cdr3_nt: TGTGCCAGCAGCTTAGCAGCAGCTAACTATGGCTACACCTTC

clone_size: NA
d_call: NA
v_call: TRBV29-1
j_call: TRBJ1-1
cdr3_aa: CSGGTIEAFF
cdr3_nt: TGCAGCGGGGGGACAATTGAAGCTTTCTTT

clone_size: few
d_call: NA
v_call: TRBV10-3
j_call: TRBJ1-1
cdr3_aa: CAISESEDNRAEAFF
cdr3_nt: TGTGCCATCAGTGAGTCGGAGGACAATCGGGCTGAAGCTTTCTTT

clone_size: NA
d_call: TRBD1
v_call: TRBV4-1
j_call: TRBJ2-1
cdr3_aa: CASSITQGLGYNEQFF
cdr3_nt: TGCGCCAGCAGCATTACACAGGGGTTGGGTTACAATGAGCAGTTCTTC

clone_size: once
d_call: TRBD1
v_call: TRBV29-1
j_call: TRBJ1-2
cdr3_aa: CSVEDRDRTSGYGYTF
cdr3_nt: TGCAGCGTAGAGGACCGGGACAGAACGTCCGGCTATGGCTACACCTTC

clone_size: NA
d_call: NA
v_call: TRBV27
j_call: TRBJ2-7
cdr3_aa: CASSLLGGSSYEQYF
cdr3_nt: TGTGCCAGCAGTCTTCTTGGGGGGAGCTCCTACGAGCAGTACTTC

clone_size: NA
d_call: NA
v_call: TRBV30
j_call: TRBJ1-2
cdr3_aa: CAWDRSLNYGYTF
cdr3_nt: TGTGCCTGGGACAGATCCCTTAACTATGGCTACACCTTC

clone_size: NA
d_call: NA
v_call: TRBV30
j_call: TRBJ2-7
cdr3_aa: CAWSEMGGYEQYF
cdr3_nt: TGTGCCTGGAGTGAAATGGGAGGATACGAGCAGTACTTC

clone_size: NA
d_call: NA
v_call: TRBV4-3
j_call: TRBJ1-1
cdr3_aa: CASSPSYGGQNTEAFF
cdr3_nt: TGCGCCAGCAGCCCCTCATACGGGGGACAGAACACTGAAGCTTTCTTT

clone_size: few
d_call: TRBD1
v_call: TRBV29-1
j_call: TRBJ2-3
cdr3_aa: CSVEDRDLTDTQYF
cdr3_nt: TGCAGCGTTGAGGACAGGGACCTCACAGATACGCAGTATTTT

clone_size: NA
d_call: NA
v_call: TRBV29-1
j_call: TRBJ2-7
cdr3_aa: CSVEVSTVSYEQYF
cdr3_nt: TGCAGCGTTGAAGTTTCGACAGTCTCCTACGAGCAGTACTTC